This T cell receptor (beta chain) stems from a study of T cell repertoires in cytomegalovirus infection. Across the whole study: Matching HLA type, along with CMV infection, was indicated by public TCR beta signatures. Findings and limits, study-wide: The ex vivo response was dominated by HLA-C-restricted CMV-specific TCR beta clonotypes.

Trimming pared 6 bases from V and 3 bases from J, leaving 10 bases between. In germline, CDR1 is ENHRY, CDR2 SYGVKD. The CDR3 length is 13 residues. This clonotype has ten or more counts. What it binds is unknown. TCRdb itself ran the reads through MiXCR, one entry per CDR3 protein. This table has 500,000 or so distinct CDR3 sequences, 16% appearing once. Input material: CD8+ T cells from PBMCs. The chain couples TRBV10-3 to TRBJ2-3, with D unresolved. The sequence came from a human donor in good health (CMV status not recorded). Some clones in this sample may be carry-over from other donors' samples. The DNA for the CDR3 is TGTGCCATCAGCCAAGGGTTAACAGATACGCAGTATTTT. This codes for CAISQGLTDTQYF.